One T cell receptor beta chain is described in this entry. Profiling relied on immunoSEQ multiplex PCR, and the TCRdb table lists in-frame clones only, not all of them. Of over 75,000 clones listed, 80% to 85% were seen once; the top ten hold approximately 34%. CDR3 length equals 13 residues. V trimming: 6 bases; J trimming: 8 bases; junction bases outside the gene matches: 7. Germline V gene lookup returns CDR1 MDHEN and CDR2 SYDVKM. The data originate from a study of blood T cell repertoires in COVID-19. For the study at large: Material from acute and convalescent COVID-19 was sourced from the United States, Italy and Spain. Sources were T cells, B-cell-depleted T cells, or PBMCs; the material itself was cDNA or gDNA.

The sequence came from a woman at least 80 years old with active or convalescent COVID-19. Sequences were obtained from peripheral blood. The chain recombines TRBV28 with TRBJ1-5; 7 nucleotides match TRBD1. The CDR3: CASRATGAEPQHF. The CDR3 DNA reads as TGTGCCAGCAGGGCAACAGGGGCTGAGCCCCAGCATTTT.